These T cell receptor beta chains were read from a single sample in a study of T cells in Graves' hyperthyroidism and ophthalmopathy. Each CDR3 protein is one row after TCRdb ran MiXCR on the multiplex PCR reads. Of 450,000 to 700,000 distinct CDR3 sequences in the sample, under 60% were seen once. Sequenced: peripheral blood or thyroid tissue (not recorded which). Receptor source: an adult woman with Graves' disease, either hyperthyroidism or ophthalmopathy (not recorded which). Each CDR3 is given with its conserved first and last residue. D genes are given only for firm matches. The size of a clone is reported for some rows only, either as once, few or many, or as a class for expanded clones.

cdr3_aa	cdr3_nt	v_call	j_call	d_call	clone_size	cdr3_length
CASSPRQGVTSPLHF	TGTGCCAGCAGCCCAAGACAGGGGGTGACTTCACCCCTCCACTTT	TRBV7-9	TRBJ1-6	TRBD1	.	15
CASSFRGLNTEAFF	TGTGCCAGCAGCTTTCGGGGCTTGAACACTGAAGCTTTCTTT	TRBV11-2	TRBJ1-1	.	many	14
CASSPPMGSDRGTYEQYF	TGTGCCAGCAGCCCCCCAATGGGATCGGACAGGGGTACCTACGAGCAGTACTTC	TRBV7-9	TRBJ2-7	TRBD1	many	18
CATLSGANVLTF	TGTGCCACCCTCTCTGGGGCCAACGTCCTGACTTTC	TRBV6-5	TRBJ2-6	.	many	12
CSAPWGIGNTF	.	TRBV20-1	TRBJ1-2	.	.	11
CATSDTTGTGYGYTF	TGTGCCACCAGTGATACAACCGGGACAGGGTATGGCTACACCTTC	TRBV24-1	TRBJ1-2	TRBD1	many	15
CASSPNPAGGQSQYF	TGTGCCAGCAGCCCTAACCCAGCGGGAGGCCAGTCGCAGTACTTC	TRBV11-2	TRBJ2-7	TRBD2	once	15
CASSEQGGELFF	TGTGCCAGCAGTGAACAAGGCGGGGAGCTGTTTTTT	TRBV2	TRBJ2-2	.	many	12
CASSYWTGGNGYTF	TGCGCCAGCAGCTACTGGACAGGGGGCAATGGCTACACCTTC	TRBV7-2	TRBJ1-2	TRBD1	.	14
CASSLTTDTGANVLTF	TGTGCCAGCAGCTTAACGACAGATACCGGGGCCAACGTCCTGACTTTC	TRBV7-9	TRBJ2-6	.	.	16
CASSPGMLEKLFF	TGTGCCAGCAGCCCCGGCATGCTTGAAAAACTGTTTTTT	TRBV11-2	TRBJ1-4	.	many	13
CASSPGLAGLQRGETQYF	TGTGCCAGCAGCCCGGGACTAGCGGGATTACAAAGGGGGGAGACCCAGTACTTC	TRBV7-2	TRBJ2-5	TRBD2	.	18
CASSFLDSRSYEQYF	TGTGCCAGCAGCTTCTTGGACAGTCGATCCTACGAGCAGTACTTC	TRBV7-9	TRBJ2-7	.	.	15
CASSLRDTLPRGTGNNSPLHF	TGCGCCAGCAGCCTACGAGACACCCTCCCGAGGGGGACAGGGAATAATTCACCCCTCCACTTT	TRBV4-1	TRBJ1-6	TRBD1	many	21
CASSSLETDSPLHF	TGTGCCAGCAGTTCCCTCGAGACAGATTCACCCCTCCACTTT	TRBV28	TRBJ1-6	.	.	14
CASSDWGNTIYF	TGCGCCAGCAGTGATTGGGGAAACACCATATATTTT	TRBV10-2	TRBJ1-3	.	few	12
CASTPGAGRGETQYF	TGTGCCAGCACCCCCGGCGCAGGGCGGGGAGAGACCCAGTACTTC	TRBV2	TRBJ2-5	.	.	15
CAISESRDNQPQHF	TGTGCCATCAGTGAGTCCCGGGACAATCAGCCCCAGCATTTT	TRBV10-3	TRBJ1-5	.	.	14
CASSDQVGANVLTF	TGTGCCAGCAGTGATCAGGTAGGGGCCAACGTCCTGACTTTC	TRBV2	TRBJ2-6	.	.	14
CASSDGRGLYGYTF	TGTGCCAGCTCTGATGGCAGGGGGCTCTATGGCTACACCTTC	TRBV5-4	TRBJ1-2	TRBD1	few	14
CASSLGGGRNF	TGTGCCAGCAGTTTAGGTGGGGGCAGAAACTTC	TRBV28	TRBJ2-7	.	.	11
CASWWDSDYGYTF	TGCGCCAGCTGGTGGGACAGCGACTATGGCTACACCTTC	TRBV10-2	TRBJ1-2	TRBD1	.	13
CASSQEGQGTNGYTF	TGCGCCAGCAGCCAAGAGGGTCAGGGAACTAATGGCTACACCTTC	TRBV4-1	TRBJ1-2	.	once	15
CASSLVSGGANVLTF	TGTGCCAGCAGCTTAGTGTCAGGCGGGGCCAACGTCCTAACTTTC	TRBV7-9	TRBJ2-6	.	.	15
CASSPYLAEETQYF	TGTGCCAGCAGCCCCTACCTAGCGGAAGAGACCCAGTACTTC	TRBV7-2	TRBJ2-5	TRBD2	.	14
CASRPGASRETQYF	TGTGCCAGCAGGCCTGGGGCTAGCCGAGAGACCCAGTACTTC	TRBV7-9	TRBJ2-5	.	.	14
CATSDVGDQPQHF	TGTGCCACCAGTGATGTGGGGGATCAGCCCCAGCATTTT	TRBV24-1	TRBJ1-5	.	many	13
CASSYRAANQPQHF	TGTGCCAGCAGTTATCGGGCAGCTAATCAGCCCCAGCATTTT	TRBV6-2/TRBV6-3	TRBJ1-5	.	many	14
CASTPWGGNTEAFF	TGTGCCAGCACCCCTTGGGGGGGGAACACTGAAGCTTTCTTT	TRBV25-1	TRBJ1-1	.	.	14
CASRSQDRLHNSPLHF	TGTGCCAGCAGGTCACAAGACAGGCTCCATAATTCACCCCTCCACTTT	TRBV7-4	TRBJ1-6	.	.	16
CSASGQIGSETQYF	TGCAGTGCGAGTGGGCAGATAGGAAGCGAGACCCAGTACTTC	TRBV20-1	TRBJ2-5	.	.	14
CATMGSGEYEQYF	TGTGCCACCATGGGGAGTGGCGAGTACGAGCAGTACTTC	TRBV24-1	TRBJ2-7	.	many	13
CASTSVETQYF	TGTGCCTCAACTAGCGTGGAGACCCAGTACTTC	TRBV7-2	TRBJ2-5	TRBD2	many	11
CASLVTGVNYEQYF	TGTGCCAGCTTGGTGACAGGGGTCAACTACGAGCAGTACTTC	TRBV25-1	TRBJ2-7	TRBD1	.	14
CAISDLVGEQYF	TGTGCCATCAGTGACCTGGTGGGGGAGCAGTACTTC	TRBV10-3	TRBJ2-7	.	many	12
CASRDPGQESCGYTF	TGCGCCAGCAGGGATCCGGGACAGGAGAGTTGTGGCTACACCTTC	TRBV10-1	TRBJ1-2	TRBD1	many	15
CASSVTGQGASPLHF	TGCGCCAGCAGCGTCACGGGACAGGGGGCCTCACCCCTCCACTTT	TRBV5-1	TRBJ1-6	TRBD1	.	15
CASSINYEQYF	TGTGCCAGTAGTATCAACTACGAGCAGTACTTC	TRBV19	TRBJ2-7	.	many	11
CASSSIGTGNQPQHF	TGTGCCAGCAGCTCCATAGGGACAGGGAATCAGCCCCAGCATTTT	TRBV7-9	TRBJ1-5	TRBD1	many	15
CASSLTTGLIGYTF	TGTGCCAGCAGCTTGACGACGGGCCTGATAGGCTACACCTTC	TRBV5-2	TRBJ1-2	.	.	14
CASSLANPGQGYEQYF	TGTGCCAGCAGCTTAGCTAATCCCGGACAGGGGTACGAGCAGTACTTC	TRBV7-9	TRBJ2-7	TRBD1	.	16